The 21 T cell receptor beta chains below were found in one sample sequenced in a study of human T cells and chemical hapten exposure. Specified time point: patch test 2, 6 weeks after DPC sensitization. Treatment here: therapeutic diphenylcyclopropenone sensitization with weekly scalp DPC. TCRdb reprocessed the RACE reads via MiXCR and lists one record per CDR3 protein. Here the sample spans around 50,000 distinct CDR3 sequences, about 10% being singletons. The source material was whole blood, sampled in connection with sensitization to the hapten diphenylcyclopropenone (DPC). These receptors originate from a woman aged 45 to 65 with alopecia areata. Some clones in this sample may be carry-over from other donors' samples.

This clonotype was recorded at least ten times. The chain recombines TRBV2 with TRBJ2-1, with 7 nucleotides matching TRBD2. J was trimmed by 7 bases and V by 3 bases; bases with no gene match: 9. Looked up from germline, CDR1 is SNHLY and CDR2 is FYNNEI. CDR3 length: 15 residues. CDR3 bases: TGTGCCAGCAGTGAGAACCTCGTACTAGCGAATGAGCAGTTCTTC. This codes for CASSENLVLANEQFF.

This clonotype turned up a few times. The CDR3: CASSRWDRAYNEQFF. In DNA, the CDR3 is TGTGCCAGCAGCAGATGGGACAGGGCCTACAATGAGCAGTTCTTC. The chain combines TRBV3-1 with TRBJ2-1; 9 nucleotides align to TRBD1. The CDR3 runs to 15 residues. The germline V gene has CDR1 LGHDT and CDR2 YNNKEL (reference sequence). V lost 5 bases, J lost 2 bases, and 4 bases stayed unmatched.

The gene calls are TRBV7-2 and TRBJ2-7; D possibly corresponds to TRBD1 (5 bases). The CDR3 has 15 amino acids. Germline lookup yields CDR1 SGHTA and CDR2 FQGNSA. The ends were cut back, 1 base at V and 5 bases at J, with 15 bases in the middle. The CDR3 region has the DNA TGTGCCAGCAGCTTAGTAGGGCAGGGCTTTAACGAGCAGTACTTC. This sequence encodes CASSLVGQGFNEQYF.

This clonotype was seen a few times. CDR3 nucleotide sequence: TGTGCCAGCAGCCCGAGGGGAACCGGGGAGCTGTTTTTT. Residues: CASSPRGTGELFF. The rearrangement joins TRBV5-4 to TRBJ2-2; D might be TRBD1 or TRBD2, each matching 5 bases. Germline lookup yields CDR1 SGHNT and CDR2 YYREEE (reference sequence). The CDR3 consists of 13 residues. V was trimmed by 4 bases and J by 5 bases, leaving 9 bases between them. The full variable domain, with the rest looked up from reference TRBV5-4 and TRBJ2-2, is ETGVTQSPTHLIKTRGQQVTLRCSSQSGHNTVSWYQQALGQGPQFIFQYYREEENGRGNFPPRFSGLQFPNYSSELNVNALELDDSALYLCASSPRGTGELFFGEGSRLTVL.

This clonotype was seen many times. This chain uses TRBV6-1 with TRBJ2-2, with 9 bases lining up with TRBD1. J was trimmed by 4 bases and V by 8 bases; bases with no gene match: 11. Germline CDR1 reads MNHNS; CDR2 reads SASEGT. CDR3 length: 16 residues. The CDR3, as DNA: TGTGCCAGCGGGGAACCCGGGACAGGGTCCACCGGGGAGCTGTTTTTT. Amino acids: CASGEPGTGSTGELFF.

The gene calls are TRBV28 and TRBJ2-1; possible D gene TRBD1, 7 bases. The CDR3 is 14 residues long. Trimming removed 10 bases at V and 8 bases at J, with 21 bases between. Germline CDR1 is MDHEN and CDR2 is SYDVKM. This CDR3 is CAITPTQGRHEQFF. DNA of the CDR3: TGTGCCATTACCCCGACACAGGGGAGGCATGAGCAGTTCTTC.

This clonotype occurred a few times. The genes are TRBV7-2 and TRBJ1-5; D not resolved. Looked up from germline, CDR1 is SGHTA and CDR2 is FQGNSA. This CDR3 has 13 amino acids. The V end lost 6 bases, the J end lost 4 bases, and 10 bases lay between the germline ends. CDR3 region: CASRAGANQPQHF. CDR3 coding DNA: TGTGCCAGCAGGGCAGGAGCAAATCAGCCCCAGCATTTT. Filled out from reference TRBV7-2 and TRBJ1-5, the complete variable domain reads GAGVSQSPSNKVTEKGKDVELRCDPISGHTALYWYRQSLGQGLEFLIYFQGNSAPDKSGLPSDRFSAERTGGSVSTLTIQRTQQEDSAVYLCASRAGANQPQHFGDGTRLSIL.

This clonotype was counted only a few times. CDR3 amino acids: CASSPQKGGGQPQHF. The CDR3 nucleotides are TGTGCCAGCTCACCTCAGAAGGGAGGGGGACAGCCCCAGCATTTT. This rearrangement joins TRBV18 to TRBJ1-5, with D possibly TRBD1 on 6 matching bases. Trimming pared 3 bases from V and 7 bases from J, leaving 16 bases between. This CDR3 spans 15 amino acids. Germline CDR1 KGHSH, CDR2 LQKENI.

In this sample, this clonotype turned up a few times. This chain's CDR3 is CASSPREFAEDTQYF. The CDR3 DNA reads as TGTGCCAGCAGCCCACGGGAGTTTGCGGAAGATACGCAGTATTTT. The chain employs TRBV28 and TRBJ2-3; maybe TRBD2 (6 bases). The V end lost 6 bases, the J end lost 5 bases, and 18 bases lay between the germline ends. The CDR3 totals 15 residues. CDR1 is MDHEN and CDR2 is SYDVKM in the germline V gene. Together with reference TRBV28 and TRBJ2-3, the CDR3 gives the full variable domain: DVKVTQSSRYLVKRTGEKVFLECVQDMDHENMFWYRQDPGLGLRLIYFSYDVKMKEKGDIPEGYSVSREKKERFSLILESASTNQTSMYLCASSPREFAEDTQYFGPGTRLTVL.

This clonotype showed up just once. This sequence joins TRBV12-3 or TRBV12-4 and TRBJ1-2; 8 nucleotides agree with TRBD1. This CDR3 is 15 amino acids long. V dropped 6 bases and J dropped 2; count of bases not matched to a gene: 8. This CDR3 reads CASRRQGPTNYGYTF. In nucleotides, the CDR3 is TGTGCCAGCAGACGACAGGGGCCTACGAACTATGGCTACACCTTC.

CDR3 nucleotide sequence: TGTGCCAGCAGCCAAGATGGAGACAGGAACTATGGCTACACCTTC. Translation gives CASSQDGDRNYGYTF. The chain employs TRBV3-1 and TRBJ1-2; D is perhaps TRBD1 (6 bases). Germline CDR1 LGHDT, CDR2 YNNKEL (reference sequence). The CDR3 contains 15 residues. V lost 0 bases, J lost 2 bases, and 10 bases lay in between.

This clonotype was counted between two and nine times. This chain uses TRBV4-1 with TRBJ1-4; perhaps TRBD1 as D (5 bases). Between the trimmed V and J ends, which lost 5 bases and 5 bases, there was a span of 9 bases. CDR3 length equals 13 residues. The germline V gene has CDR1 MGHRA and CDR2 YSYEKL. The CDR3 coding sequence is TGCGCCAGCAGCGAGGGACTGAATGAAAAACTGTTTTTT. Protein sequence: CASSEGLNEKLFF.

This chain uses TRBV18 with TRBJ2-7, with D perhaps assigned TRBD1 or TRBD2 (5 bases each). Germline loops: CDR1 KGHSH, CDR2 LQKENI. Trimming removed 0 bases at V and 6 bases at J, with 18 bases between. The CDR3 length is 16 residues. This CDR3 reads CASSPPYLAAGAEQYF. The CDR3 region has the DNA TGTGCCAGCTCACCACCCTACCTAGCCGCCGGGGCCGAGCAGTACTTC.

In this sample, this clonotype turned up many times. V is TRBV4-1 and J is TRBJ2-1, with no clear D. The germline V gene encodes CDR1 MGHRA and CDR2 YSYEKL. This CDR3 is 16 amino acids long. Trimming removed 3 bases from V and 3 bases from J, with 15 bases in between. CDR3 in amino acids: CASSHRGDSDYNEQFF. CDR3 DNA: TGCGCCAGCAGCCACCGCGGTGATTCCGACTACAATGAGCAGTTCTTC.

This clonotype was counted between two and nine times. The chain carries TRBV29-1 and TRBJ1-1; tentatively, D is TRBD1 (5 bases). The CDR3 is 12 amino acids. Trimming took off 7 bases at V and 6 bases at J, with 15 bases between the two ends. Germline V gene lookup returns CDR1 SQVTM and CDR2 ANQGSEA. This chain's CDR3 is CSGAAGRAEAFF. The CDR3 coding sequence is TGCAGCGGGGCCGCAGGGAGGGCTGAAGCTTTCTTT.

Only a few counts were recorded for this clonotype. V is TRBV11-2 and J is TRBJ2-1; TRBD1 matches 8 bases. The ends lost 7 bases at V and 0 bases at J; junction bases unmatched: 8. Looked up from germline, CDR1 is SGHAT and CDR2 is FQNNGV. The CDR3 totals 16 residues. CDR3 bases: TGTGCCAGCACCTTGAGGCAGGGGGCCTCCTACAATGAGCAGTTCTTC. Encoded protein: CASTLRQGASYNEQFF.

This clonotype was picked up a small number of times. In DNA form, the CDR3 reads TGTGCCAGCAGCCCCCACGGGACAGGGGGAACCGGGGAGCTGTTTTTT. Its translation: CASSPHGTGGTGELFF. The gene calls are TRBV7-2 and TRBJ2-2; 11 bases are a match to TRBD1. The V gene end was trimmed by 5 bases and the J gene end by 5 bases; junction bases not matched to a gene: 7. Germline CDR1 SGHTA, CDR2 FQGNSA. The length of the CDR3 is 16 residues.

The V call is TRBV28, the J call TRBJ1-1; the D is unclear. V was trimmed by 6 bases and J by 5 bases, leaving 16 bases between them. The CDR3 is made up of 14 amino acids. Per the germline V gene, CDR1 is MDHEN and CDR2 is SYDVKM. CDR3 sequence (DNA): TGTGCCAGCAGGCTACACGAGCGCCTTACTGAAGCTTTCTTT. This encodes CASRLHERLTEAFF. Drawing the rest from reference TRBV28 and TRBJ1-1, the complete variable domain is DVKVTQSSRYLVKRTGEKVFLECVQDMDHENMFWYRQDPGLGLRLIYFSYDVKMKEKGDIPEGYSVSREKKERFSLILESASTNQTSMYLCASRLHERLTEAFFGQGTRLTVV.

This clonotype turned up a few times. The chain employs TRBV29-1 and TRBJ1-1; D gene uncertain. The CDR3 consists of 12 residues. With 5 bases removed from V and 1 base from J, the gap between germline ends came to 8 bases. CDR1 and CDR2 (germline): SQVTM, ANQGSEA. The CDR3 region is CSVTSANTEAFF. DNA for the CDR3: TGCAGCGTTACTTCGGCGAACACTGAAGCTTTCTTT.

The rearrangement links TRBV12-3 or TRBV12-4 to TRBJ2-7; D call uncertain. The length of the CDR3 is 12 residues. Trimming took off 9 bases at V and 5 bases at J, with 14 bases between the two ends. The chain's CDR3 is CASGSLINEQYF. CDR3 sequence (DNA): TGTGCCAGTGGATCACTGATCAACGAGCAGTACTTC.

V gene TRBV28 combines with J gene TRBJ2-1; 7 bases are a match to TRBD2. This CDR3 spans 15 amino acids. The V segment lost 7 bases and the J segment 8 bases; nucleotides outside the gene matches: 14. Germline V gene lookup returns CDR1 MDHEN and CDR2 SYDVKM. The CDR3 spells CASISGAAGRDEQFF. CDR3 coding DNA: TGTGCCAGCATCTCTGGGGCGGCAGGGAGGGATGAGCAGTTCTTC.